There are many counts of the clone carrying this TCR beta chain. Its antigen remains unidentified. For a library built for alpha chains, this beta chain is a stray read; little rests on its size. This specimen belongs to a study of spatial heterogeneity in lung cancer. Study-level background: Within tumor regions, the number of TCR transcripts tracked closely with a T cell module score obtained from matched bulk RNA-seq. Raw sequencing reads included, on average, more than ten appearances of each unique TCR and UMI combination.

MiXCR, run by TCRdb on the 5' RACE reads, gives a single entry per CDR3 protein. In the table there are approximately 8,000 distinct CDR3 sequences, approximately 7.8% of which are singletons. The time point denotes: sample taken at primary tumor resection. Broader study findings: Tumors with more nonsynonymous mutations had more expanded intratumoral alpha and beta TCRs.

The origin of this receptor is a male donor with early-stage non-small cell lung cancer. The material sequenced was lung tumor tissue, taken at surgery.

CDR3 nucleotides: TGTGCCAGCAGTTTAACCCCAGGGAGGTTGGGTATCGGCACAGATACGCAGTATTTT. Translation: CASSLTPGRLGIGTDTQYF. The chain links TRBV12-3 or TRBV12-4 to TRBJ2-3; possibly TRBD2 for D (6 bases). V gave up 2 bases and J gave up 1 base, with 22 bases separating them. This CDR3 spans 19 amino acids.